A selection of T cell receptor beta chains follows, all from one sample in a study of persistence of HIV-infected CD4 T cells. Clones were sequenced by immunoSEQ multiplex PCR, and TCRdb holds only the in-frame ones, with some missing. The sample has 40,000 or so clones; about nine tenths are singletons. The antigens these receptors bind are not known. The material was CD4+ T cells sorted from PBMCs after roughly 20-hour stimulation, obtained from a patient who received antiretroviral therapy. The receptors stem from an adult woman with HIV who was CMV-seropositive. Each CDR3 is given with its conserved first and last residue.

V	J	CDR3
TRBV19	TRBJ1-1	CASSPRASEAFF
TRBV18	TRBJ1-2	CASSPRGVDGYTF
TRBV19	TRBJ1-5	CASSMGRDQPQHF
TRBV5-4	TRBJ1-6	CASSGNRLENSPLHF
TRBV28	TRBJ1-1	CASSLSDLVENTEAFF
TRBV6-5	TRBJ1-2	CASARDRMYGYTF
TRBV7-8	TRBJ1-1	CASSLVDTGANTEAFF
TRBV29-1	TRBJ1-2	CSARQGESYGYTF
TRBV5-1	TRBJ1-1	CASSTTGVNTEAFF
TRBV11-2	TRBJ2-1	CASSPGTSGGAGTDNEQFF
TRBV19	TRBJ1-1	CASSYEGADVSEAFF
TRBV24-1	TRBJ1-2	CATSDASAQGAYGYTF
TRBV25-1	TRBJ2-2	CASGTGELFF
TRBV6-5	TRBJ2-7	CASSPGGNLAEQYF
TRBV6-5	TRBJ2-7	CASSRGLANGEQYF
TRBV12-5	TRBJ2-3	CASGLYGQRTDTQYF
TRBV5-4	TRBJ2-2	CASSRVAGGANTGELFF
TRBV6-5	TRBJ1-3	CASSPQGSNTIYF
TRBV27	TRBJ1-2	CASSFRGREGYTF
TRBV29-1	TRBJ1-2	CSVEETRDGYTF
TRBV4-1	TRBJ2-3	CASSQDPGQGASTDTQYF
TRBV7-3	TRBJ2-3	CASSPGGGTDTQYF
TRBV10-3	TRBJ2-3	CAISERTGGTDTQYF
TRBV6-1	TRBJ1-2	CASSQGRIGYTF
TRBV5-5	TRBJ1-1	CASSFSEAEAFF
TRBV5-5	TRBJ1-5	CASSPPGVNQPQHF
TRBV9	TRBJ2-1	CASSVLSGGADEQFF
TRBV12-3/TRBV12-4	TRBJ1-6	CASSPGDVLPLHF
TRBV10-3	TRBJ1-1	CASRGGVRLNTEAFF
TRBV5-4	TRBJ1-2	CASSPPWGVNDYGYTF
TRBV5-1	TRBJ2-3	CASSFLAGGPQDTQYF
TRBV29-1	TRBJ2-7	CSVVLGHEQYF
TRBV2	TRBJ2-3	CASTPSTSRRTDTQYF
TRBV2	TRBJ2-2	CASRIGTQNTGELFF
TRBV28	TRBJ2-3	CASSFTDTQYF
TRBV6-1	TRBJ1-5	CASSEQANQPQHF
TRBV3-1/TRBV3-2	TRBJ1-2	CASSPWTGGYTF
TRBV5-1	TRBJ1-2	CASSLGTANNYGYTF
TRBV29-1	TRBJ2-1	CSDRGRRGNEQFF
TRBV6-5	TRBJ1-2	CASRREGYGYTF
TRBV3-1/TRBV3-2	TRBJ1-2	CASSLSRQSYGYTF
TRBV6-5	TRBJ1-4	CASSFLGLGEKLFF
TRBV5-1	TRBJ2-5	CASSLDGGPEETQYF
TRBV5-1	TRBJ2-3	CASSLVLGRADTQYF
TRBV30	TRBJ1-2	CAWAGQNYGYTF
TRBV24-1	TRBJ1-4	CATSDQGYEKLFF
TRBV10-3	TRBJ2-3	CAISGGQTTDTQYF
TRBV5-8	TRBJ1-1	CASSSLGDQTAMNTEAFF
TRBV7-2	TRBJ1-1	CASSPILVPGTEAFF
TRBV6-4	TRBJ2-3	CASSLDSGTDTQYF
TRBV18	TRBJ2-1	CASSPLSQAYNEQFF
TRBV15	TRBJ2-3	CATSRGGTDTQYF
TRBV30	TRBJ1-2	CAWSVTGSGYTF
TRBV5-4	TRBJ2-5	CASSLGARKETQYF
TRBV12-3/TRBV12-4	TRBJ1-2	CASRGRRTYGYTF